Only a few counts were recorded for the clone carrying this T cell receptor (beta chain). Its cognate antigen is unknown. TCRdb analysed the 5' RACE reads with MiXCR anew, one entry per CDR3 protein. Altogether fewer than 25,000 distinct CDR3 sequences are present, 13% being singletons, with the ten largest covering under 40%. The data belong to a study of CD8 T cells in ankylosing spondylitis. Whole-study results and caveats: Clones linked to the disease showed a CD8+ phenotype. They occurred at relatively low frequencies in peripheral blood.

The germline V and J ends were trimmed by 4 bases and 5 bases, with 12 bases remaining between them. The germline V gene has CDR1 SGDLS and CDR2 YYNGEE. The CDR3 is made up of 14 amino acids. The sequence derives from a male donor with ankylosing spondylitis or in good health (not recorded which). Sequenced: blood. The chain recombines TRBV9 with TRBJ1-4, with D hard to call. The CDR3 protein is CASSSRGGNEKLFF. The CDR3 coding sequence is TGTGCCAGCAGCTCCCGGGGAGGGAATGAAAAACTGTTTTTT.